This T cell receptor (beta chain) stems from a study of a mutant IDH1 vaccine in newly diagnosed glioma. Background on the study: The start of vaccination came 4-6 weeks after radiotherapy alone, or with temozolomide cycles.

With respect to this clone: Its specificity is not known.

The time point: week 35, safety follow-up. The study gave 300 ug of mutant IDH1 20-mer peptide per vaccine dose, with topical imiquimod. Clones were read by immunoSEQ multiplex PCR, and TCRdb kept only the in-frame ones, dropping some. The sample holds 30,000 or so clones, around 84% seen once. Trimming removed 10 bases from V and 7 bases from J; junction bases left unmatched: 16. CDR1 and CDR2 from the germline V gene are SNHLY and FYNNEI. This CDR3 is 15 amino acids long. The chain recombines TRBV2 with TRBJ2-7; 10 bases fit TRBD2. The sequence was collected from a woman under 30 with glioma. The sequences come from PBMCs, collected from a glioma patient whose treatment included an IDH1 peptide vaccine. The CDR3: CATRMHDTTSGEQYF. Written as DNA, the CDR3 is TGTGCCACACGCATGCACGACACGACTAGCGGGGAGCAGTACTTC.